This T cell receptor (beta chain) was sequenced for a study of cytomegalovirus exposure and HLA in healthy donors. CDR1 is MNHEY, CDR2 SMNVEV, per germline (reference sequence). This CDR3 contains 16 residues. A remark on this clone: The target antigen is unknown. One end of the junction fails to match germline, which may point to a read error.

Findings and limits, study-wide: In an earlier analysis, about 87% or about 30%: the productive usage of most TCR beta V segments.

The PCR was carried out with 60 Vbeta primers and 13 Jbeta primers. TCRdb's table, derived via immunoSEQ multiplex PCR, lists solely in-frame clones and lacks some. In the table there are about 100,000 clones, 85% to 90% of which are singletons. The sample was PBMCs. V and J are TRBV27 and TRBJ2-7; 9 nucleotides align to TRBD2. This clonotype was sampled from a man under 40 in good health and CMV-seronegative. As DNA, the CDR3 is TGTGCCAGCAGCAGACCCCCGGGACTAGCCGGCTACAAGCAGTACTTC. Encoded protein: CASSRPPGLAGYKQYF.